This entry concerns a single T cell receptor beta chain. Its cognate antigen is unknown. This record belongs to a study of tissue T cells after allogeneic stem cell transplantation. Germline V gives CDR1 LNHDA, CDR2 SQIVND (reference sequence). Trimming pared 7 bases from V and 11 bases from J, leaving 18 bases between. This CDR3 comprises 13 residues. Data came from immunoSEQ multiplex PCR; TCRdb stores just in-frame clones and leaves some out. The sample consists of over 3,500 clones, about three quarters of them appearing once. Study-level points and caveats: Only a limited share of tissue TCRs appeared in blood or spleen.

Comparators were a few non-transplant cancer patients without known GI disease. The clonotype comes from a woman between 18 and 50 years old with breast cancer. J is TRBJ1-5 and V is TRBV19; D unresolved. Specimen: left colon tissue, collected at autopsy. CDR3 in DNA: TGTGCCAGTACTCCCGGGCCGTTCGGGTCCCAGCATTTT. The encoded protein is CASTPGPFGSQHF. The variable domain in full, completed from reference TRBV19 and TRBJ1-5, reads DGGITQSPKYLFRKEGQNVTLSCEQNLNHDAMYWYRQDPGQGLRLIYYSQIVNDFQKGDIAEGYSVSREKKESFPLTVTSAQKNPTAFYLCASTPGPFGSQHFGDGTRLSIL.